This T cell receptor (beta chain) was profiled in a study of blood T cell repertoires in COVID-19. Study context: Samples taken during acute and convalescent COVID-19 were collected in the United States, Italy and Spain. From T cells, B-cell-depleted T cells, or PBMCs came the material, which was cDNA or gDNA.

Per the original data handling: Quantification of nucleated cells was approximated via reference gene primer amplification. Clones were read by immunoSEQ multiplex PCR, and TCRdb kept only the in-frame ones, dropping some. The V and J calls and the clone size are those of that table, but D and trimming were determined from the DNA. The sample lists about 160,000 clones, about 90% occurring once. Seattle researchers signed up patients amid active infection and tracked them longitudinally. This TCR was sampled from a man aged 25-45 years with COVID-19, enrolled during active disease. The sample was peripheral blood.

The CDR3 DNA follows: TGCGCCAGCAGCCCGACAGGGGGCATAGGGCAGCCCCAGCATTTT. It encodes CASSPTGGIGQPQHF. The chain is built from TRBV5-1 and TRBJ1-5; 10 positions agree with TRBD1. The CDR3 runs to 15 residues. Germline V gene sequence: CDR1 SGHRS, CDR2 YFSETQ. V lost 4 bases, J lost 7 bases, and 8 bases stayed unmatched. The complete variable domain, with remaining parts taken from reference TRBV5-1 and TRBJ1-5, reads KAGVTQTPRYLIKTRGQQVTLSCSPISGHRSVSWYQQTPGQGLQFLFEYFSETQRNKGNFPGRFSGRQFSNSRSEMNVSTLELGDSALYLCASSPTGGIGQPQHFGDGTRLSIL.